The 27 T cell receptor beta chains in this list originate from one sample, sequenced in a study of cytomegalovirus exposure and HLA in healthy donors (dated by TCRdb to between 2016 and 2019). The library was made by the immunoSEQ multiplex PCR assay. A mixture of 60 forward primers for TCR Vbeta segments and 13 reverse primers for TCR Jbeta segments was used in the multiplex PCR. TCRdb re-hosts the immuneACCESS table, in-frame sequences only. Its copies lack some clones; in the studies checked, an unresolved V gene accounts for under half of them, and the cause for the rest is not known. The sample table contains around 100,000 clones; only one count was recorded for over 55% of them. Of the sample, roughly 8.7% falls within the top ten clones. The sequenced sample consisted of PBMCs. All receptors derive from a man younger than 30 in good health and CMV-seropositive.

The chain uses TRBV19 and TRBJ2-5; D is possibly TRBD2 (6 bases). The CDR3 totals 15 residues. Trimming removed 9 bases at V and 5 bases at J, with 22 bases between. Germline CDR1 LNHDA, CDR2 SQIVND (reference sequence). CDR3 sequence: CARPSGSGPQETQYF. The CDR3 nucleotides read TGTGCCAGACCCTCCGGGAGCGGCCCTCAGGAGACCCAGTACTTC.

The table lists this clone with a few counts. The V and J genes are TRBV9 and TRBJ1-1; 8 bases are shared with TRBD1. The CDR3 length is 15 residues. J gave up 1 base and V 4 bases, and 6 bases lay outside the gene matches. Per the germline V gene, CDR1 is SGDLS and CDR2 is YYNGEE. The CDR3 spells CASSPWGTGNTEAFF. The CDR3 DNA follows: TGTGCCAGCAGCCCATGGGGGACAGGGAACACTGAAGCTTTCTTT.

The CDR3 DNA reads TGCGCCAGCAGCCCGGACGGGGGGGGCACAGATACGCAGTATTTT. This translates into CASSPDGGGTDTQYF. The rearrangement uses TRBV4-1 and TRBJ2-3, with TRBD2 matching 8 bases. The CDR3 length is 15 residues. The V and J ends lost 4 bases and 1 base, in that order; junction bases with no gene match: 4. CDR1 and CDR2 (germline): MGHRA, YSYEKL.

The genes are TRBV25-1 and TRBJ2-3; TRBD2 aligns across 7 bases. V trimming: 6 bases; J trimming: 3 bases; junction bases outside the gene matches: 3. Germline-derived CDR1 and CDR2 are MGHDK and SYGVNS. This CDR3 region has 13 residues. In DNA, the CDR3 is TGTGCCAGCAGGGGGGGGTGGACAGATACGCAGTATTTT. This translates into CASRGGWTDTQYF.

The chain joins TRBV27 to TRBJ1-6, with 9 bases matching TRBD1. This CDR3 contains 15 residues. Losses at the gene ends were 4 bases for V and 5 bases for J; bases not matched to a gene: 3. Germline-derived CDR1 and CDR2 are MNHEY and SMNVEV (reference sequence). The CDR3 sequence: CASSWGQGHNSPLHF. The CDR3 DNA reads as TGTGCCAGCAGTTGGGGACAGGGCCATAATTCACCCCTCCACTTT.

In its sample, this clone was seen a few times. V usage is TRBV11-3 and J usage is TRBJ2-3, with 12 positions matching TRBD2. Germline V gives CDR1 SGHNT, CDR2 YENEEA. Unmatched junction bases numbered 2, after V lost 5 bases and J lost 2 bases. This CDR3 region has 15 residues. The CDR3: CASSRTSGDTDTQYF. The DNA for the CDR3 is TGTGCCAGCAGCCGGACTAGCGGGGACACAGATACGCAGTATTTT.

In the case of this clone: Other DNA sequences in this sample translate to the same CDR3. The chain links TRBV7-9 to TRBJ1-5; 7 positions match TRBD1. CDR3 length equals 13 residues. Unmatched junction bases numbered 0, after V lost 2 bases and J lost 5 bases. CDR1 is SEHNR, CDR2 FQNEAQ, per germline (reference sequence). CDR3 sequence reads: CASSLTGDQPQHF. CDR3 DNA: TGTGCCAGCAGCTTAACAGGGGATCAGCCCCAGCATTTT.

The chain employs TRBV18 and TRBJ1-1; 11 bases fit TRBD1. The CDR3 extends over 14 amino acids. Per the germline V gene, CDR1 is KGHSH and CDR2 is LQKENI. V shed 8 bases and J 4 bases; nucleotides not matched to a gene: 6. As DNA, the CDR3 is TGTGCCAGCGGACAGGGGGCCGGGATCACTGAAGCTTTCTTT. The encoded protein is CASGQGAGITEAFF.

This clone was counted once. V is TRBV5-1 and J is TRBJ2-2, with 7 positions matching TRBD2. CDR3 length: 17 residues. Germline lookup yields CDR1 SGHRS and CDR2 YFSETQ. After removal of 3 bases from V and 3 bases from J, the junction contained 11 bases not matched to a gene. The CDR3: CASSWSGAEGHTGELFF. The CDR3 coding sequence is TGCGCCAGCAGCTGGAGCGGGGCGGAGGGCCACACCGGGGAGCTGTTTTTT.

The V call is TRBV5-1, the J call TRBJ1-1; no firm D call. In germline, CDR1 is SGHRS, CDR2 YFSETQ. With 4 bases removed from V and 4 bases from J, the gap between germline ends came to 17 bases. This CDR3 has 15 amino acids. CDR3 DNA sequence: TGCGCCAGCAGCCCGGTGGGTACGGCGGGCACTGAAGCTTTCTTT. This translates into CASSPVGTAGTEAFF.

This clone showed up just a few times. J is TRBJ2-5 and V is TRBV19, with 7 bases fitting TRBD1. In germline, CDR1 is LNHDA, CDR2 SQIVND (reference sequence). The CDR3 has 15 residues. V dropped 1 base and J dropped 4; count of bases not matched to a gene: 6. The CDR3 loop is CASSIAAHRGETQYF. The DNA for the CDR3 is TGTGCCAGTAGTATAGCGGCACACAGGGGAGAGACCCAGTACTTC.

This clone was observed a few times. The gene calls are TRBV30 and TRBJ2-7; 10 nucleotides align to TRBD1. Germline V gives CDR1 GTSNPN, CDR2 SVGIG (reference sequence). Trimming took 0 bases from V and 3 from J; bases not matched to a gene: 5. This CDR3 has 15 residues. The CDR3 coding sequence is TGTGCCTGGAGTGTATCCAGGACAGGGGGCTACGAGCAGTACTTC. Translating it yields CAWSVSRTGGYEQYF.

J is TRBJ2-7 and V is TRBV5-1; 9 positions agree with TRBD1. V lost 0 bases to trimming and J lost 5 bases; unmatched junction nucleotides: 3. Germline CDR1 SGHRS, CDR2 YFSETQ. The CDR3 length is 14 residues. This CDR3 reads CASSLGDRVDEQYF. The CDR3 DNA follows: TGCGCCAGCAGCTTGGGGGACAGGGTTGACGAGCAGTACTTC.

Note on this clone: The germline gene is not matched at one end of the junction; a read error may be the cause. Distinct nucleotide sequences in the sample also encode this CDR3. The chain uses TRBV25-1 and TRBJ1-6, with a tentative D call TRBD1 (5 bases). The CDR3 is 15 amino acids. CDR1 and CDR2 (germline): MGHDK, SYGVNS. CDR3 loop: CASTGHNSYNSPLHF. As DNA, the CDR3 is TGCGCCAGCACAGGACATAACTCCTATAATTCACCCCTCCACTTT.

The chain is built from TRBV19 and TRBJ1-4; TRBD1 is a possible D gene (5 bases). V was cut by 7 bases and J by 7 bases, with 10 bases left in between. The length of the CDR3 is 12 residues. CDR1 is LNHDA and CDR2 is SQIVND in the germline V gene (reference sequence). CDR3 residues: CASTRGGEKLFF. The CDR3 DNA follows: TGTGCCAGTACTCGGGGGGGTGAAAAACTGTTTTTT.

The chain employs TRBV7-6 and TRBJ1-5, with a tentative D call TRBD1 (6 bases). This CDR3 contains 17 residues. Germline CDR1 and CDR2: SGHVS and FNYEAQ. With 5 bases removed from V and 4 bases from J, the gap between germline ends came to 21 bases. The CDR3 sequence is CASSPNPTGLGNQPQHF. The CDR3 coding sequence is TGTGCCAGCAGCCCAAACCCGACAGGATTGGGGAATCAGCCCCAGCATTTT.

This sequence joins TRBV10-3 and TRBJ2-4; 10 nucleotides agree with TRBD1. This CDR3 contains 18 residues. Trimming at V came to 8 bases and at J to 1 base, leaving 14 bases not matched to a gene. The germline gives CDR1 ENHRY, CDR2 SYGVKD. The CDR3: CAIVGTNPGQGAKNIQYF. The CDR3 DNA is TGTGCCATCGTAGGGACCAATCCGGGACAGGGGGCCAAAAACATTCAGTACTTC.

This chain uses TRBV7-9 with TRBJ2-5; unclear D gene. Germline loops: CDR1 SEHNR, CDR2 FQNEAQ (reference sequence). Trimming pared 1 base from V and 5 bases from J, leaving 5 bases between. The CDR3 is 12 amino acids. CDR3 nucleotide sequence: TGTGCCAGCAGCTTAGATTCGGAGACCCAGTACTTC. Protein sequence: CASSLDSETQYF.

This clone was found once. J is TRBJ2-3 and V is TRBV27; D remains unclear. Trimming cost V 8 bases and J 0 bases, with 12 bases left between them. Germline values: CDR1 MNHEY, CDR2 SMNVEV (reference sequence). The CDR3 is 14 amino acids. CDR3 protein: CASYASSSTDTQYF. The CDR3 nucleotides read TGTGCCAGCTATGCGTCCTCTAGCACAGATACGCAGTATTTT.

J is TRBJ2-2 and V is TRBV10-2; tentatively, D is TRBD1 (5 bases). The CDR3 length is 13 residues. Looked up from germline, CDR1 is WSHSY and CDR2 is SAAADI. With 6 bases removed from V and 7 bases from J, the gap between germline ends came to 12 bases. DNA for the CDR3: TGCGCCAGCAGGGAAGGGGTCGGCGGGGAGCTGTTTTTT. Its protein is CASREGVGGELFF.

In this sample, this clone turned up once. V and J are TRBV21-1 and TRBJ1-6. TRBV21-1 is given as a pseudogene. The CDR3 has 14 residues. The CDR3 loop reads CASSKREVNSPLHF. In DNA form, the CDR3 reads TGTGCCAGCAGCAAGCGGGAGGTAAATTCACCCCTCCACTTT.

A few counts support this clone. The chain is built from TRBV10-2 and TRBJ1-5; 8 bases match TRBD1. The CDR3 contains 15 residues. Trimming cost V 3 bases and J 7 bases; bases outside gene matches: 8. CDR1 WSHSY and CDR2 SAAADI come from the germline V gene. Here the CDR3 reads CASSDSQGAWQPQHF. The CDR3 bases are TGCGCCAGCAGTGATAGCCAGGGGGCTTGGCAGCCCCAGCATTTT.

This clone was detected only once. The chain is built from TRBV20-1 and TRBJ2-3; D is unclear. The CDR3 loop spans 11 amino acids. V gave up 5 bases and J gave up 2 bases, with 5 bases separating them. CDR1 DFQATT and CDR2 SNEGSKA come from the germline V gene (reference sequence). CDR3 DNA sequence: TGCAGTGCTCCCCTCACAGATACGCAGTATTTT. It translates to CSAPLTDTQYF.

This clone was picked up a small number of times. The genes are TRBV11-2 and TRBJ2-2, with 15 bases matching TRBD2. The CDR3 spans 19 residues. V shed 4 bases and J 3 bases; nucleotides not matched to a gene: 9. In germline, CDR1 is SGHAT, CDR2 FQNNGV. For the CDR3, the DNA is TGTGCCAGCAGCTCAACCCGGACTAGCGGGGGGGCGGACACCGGGGAGCTGTTTTTT. It translates to CASSSTRTSGGADTGELFF.

The genes are TRBV5-1 and TRBJ1-5, with no clear D. The CDR3 is 16 residues long. V was trimmed by 4 bases and J by 0 bases, leaving 14 bases between them. The germline CDR1 and CDR2 sequences are SGHRS and YFSETQ. CDR3 loop: CASSPDGANSNQPQHF. In nucleotides, the CDR3 is TGCGCCAGCAGCCCCGACGGAGCTAATAGCAATCAGCCCCAGCATTTT.

Worth noting for this clone: The limits of the CDR3 on the DNA are not certain, so only TCRdb's listed CDR3 is given. The chain links TRBV6-5 to TRBJ1-2. The CDR3 length equals 13 residues, ends included. Germline V gene sequence: CDR1 MNHEY, CDR2 SVGAGI. CDR3 residues: CASSYVAAGAYPF.

The genes are TRBV5-6 and TRBJ1-2, with D perhaps matching TRBD1 (5 bases). The length of the CDR3 is 15 residues. Germline-derived CDR1 and CDR2 are SGHDT and YYEEEE. With 4 bases removed from V and 8 bases from J, the gap between germline ends came to 21 bases. The CDR3 is CASSGRGRAGSGYTF. The CDR3 coding sequence is TGTGCCAGCAGCGGGCGGGGCAGGGCTGGAAGCGGCTACACCTTC.